A single sample is the source of the 7 T cell receptor beta chains below, sequenced in a study of CD8 T cells in ankylosing spondylitis. Via MiXCR, TCRdb re-called the 5' RACE reads, giving one row per CDR3 protein. This sample yields about 330,000 distinct CDR3 sequences, of which 8% are seen a single time; roughly 15% belongs to the top ten. Their target antigens are unknown. Study-wide results and caveats: Typical of ankylosing spondylitis blood, it appeared, was a TCR beta motif of fewer than 10 highly homologous variants.

Sequencing used blood, either unsorted or a sorted T cell fraction (not recorded which). The receptors stem from a male donor with ankylosing spondylitis.

The chain is built from TRBV6-4 and TRBJ2-1, with D uncertain. Trimming stripped 0 bases from V and 5 bases from J, with 8 bases between. This CDR3 has 14 residues. The germline V gene encodes CDR1 MRHNA and CDR2 SNTAGT. CDR3 nucleotide sequence: TGTGCCAGCAGTGACTCGTGGCCAGACAATGAGCAGTTCTTC. As protein: CASSDSWPDNEQFF.

The chain combines TRBV9 with TRBJ2-7; 11 bases fit TRBD2. With 2 bases clipped from V and 3 bases from J, the junction kept 1 base outside the gene matches. In germline, CDR1 is SGDLS, CDR2 YYNGEE. CDR3 length equals 14 residues. CDR3 in amino acids: CASSVGTSGYEQYF. The CDR3 bases are TGTGCCAGCAGCGTCGGGACTAGCGGCTACGAGCAGTACTTC.

This clonotype came up a few times. The gene calls are TRBV7-9 and TRBJ2-5; 10 nucleotides match TRBD2. Losses at the gene ends were 7 bases for V and 6 bases for J; bases not matched to a gene: 14. Germline CDR1 reads SEHNR; CDR2 reads FQNEAQ (reference sequence). This CDR3 contains 16 residues. CDR3 in amino acids: CASKTGLAGDEKTQYF. The CDR3 DNA reads as TGTGCCAGCAAAACGGGGCTAGCGGGAGATGAAAAGACCCAGTACTTC. Combining the CDR3 with reference TRBV7-9 and TRBJ2-5 gives the whole variable domain DTGVSQNPRHKITKRGQNVTFRCDPISEHNRLYWYRQTLGQGPEFLTYFQNEAQLEKSRLLSDRFSAERPKGSFSTLEIQRTEQGDSAMYLCASKTGLAGDEKTQYFGPGTRLLVL.

At least ten counts were recorded for this clonotype. CDR3 sequence (DNA): TGCAGCGTTGAGTTAGCCCGAGGGGCTGAGCAGTTCTTC. Amino acid sequence: CSVELARGAEQFF. The chain joins TRBV29-1 to TRBJ2-1; TRBD1 or TRBD2 may be the D gene (5 bases each). Trimming removed 3 bases at V and 9 bases at J, with 15 bases between. Germline CDR1 is SQVTM and CDR2 is ANQGSEA. The CDR3 is 13 amino acids.

Ten or more counts support this clonotype. V and J are TRBV27 and TRBJ2-1; 14 positions agree with TRBD2. V was clipped by 4 bases and J by 6 bases; unmatched bases: 5. The CDR3 extends over 16 amino acids. The germline V gene encodes CDR1 MNHEY and CDR2 SMNVEV (reference sequence). The CDR3 reads CASSSRLAGGPNEQFF. Here the CDR3 DNA reads TGTGCCAGCAGTTCTCGACTAGCGGGAGGGCCCAATGAGCAGTTCTTC.

Here the CDR3 DNA reads TGCGCCAGCAGCCCAGGACTAGCGGGAGGTCTTTACAATGAGCAGTTCTTC. It is translated as CASSPGLAGGLYNEQFF. V and J are TRBV5-1 and TRBJ2-1; 14 positions match TRBD2. Germline CDR1 SGHRS, CDR2 YFSETQ. The CDR3 length is 17 residues. V lost 4 bases to trimming and J lost 4 bases; unmatched junction nucleotides: 7.

In its sample, this clonotype was seen many times. The chain is built from TRBV7-9 and TRBJ2-5; D is perhaps TRBD2 (5 bases). V was trimmed by 2 bases and J by 7 bases, leaving 14 bases between them. The CDR3 has 14 residues. Germline lookup yields CDR1 SEHNR and CDR2 FQNEAQ (reference sequence). Written as DNA, the CDR3 is TGTGCCAGCAGCTTAACTGGACCTAGCTGGACCCAGTACTTC. This gives the protein CASSLTGPSWTQYF.